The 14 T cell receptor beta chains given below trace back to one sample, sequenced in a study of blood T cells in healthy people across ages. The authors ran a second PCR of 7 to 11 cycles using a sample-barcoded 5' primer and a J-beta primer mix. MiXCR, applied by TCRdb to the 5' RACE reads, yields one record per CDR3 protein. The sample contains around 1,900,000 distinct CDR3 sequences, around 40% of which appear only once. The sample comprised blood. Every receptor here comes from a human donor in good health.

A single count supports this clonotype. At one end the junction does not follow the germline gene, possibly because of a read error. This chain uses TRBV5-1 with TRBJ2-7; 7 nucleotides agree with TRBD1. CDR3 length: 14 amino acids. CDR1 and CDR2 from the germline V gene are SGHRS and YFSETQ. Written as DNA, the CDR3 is TGCACCAGCAGCTGGCGGACAGGCACCTACGAGCAGTACTTC. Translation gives CTSSWRTGTYEQYF.

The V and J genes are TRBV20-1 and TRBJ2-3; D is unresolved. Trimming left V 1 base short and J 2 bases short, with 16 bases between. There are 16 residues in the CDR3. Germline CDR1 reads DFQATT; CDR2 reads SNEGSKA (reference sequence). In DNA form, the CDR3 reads TGCAGTGCTAGAGGCACCCCGGGCGTGAACACAGATACGCAGTATTTT. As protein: CSARGTPGVNTDTQYF.

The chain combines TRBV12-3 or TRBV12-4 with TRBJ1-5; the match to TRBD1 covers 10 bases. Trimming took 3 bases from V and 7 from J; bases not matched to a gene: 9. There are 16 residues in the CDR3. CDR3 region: CASSFSGQGISQPQHF. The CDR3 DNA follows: TGTGCCAGCAGTTTCTCGGGACAGGGGATAAGCCAGCCCCAGCATTTT.

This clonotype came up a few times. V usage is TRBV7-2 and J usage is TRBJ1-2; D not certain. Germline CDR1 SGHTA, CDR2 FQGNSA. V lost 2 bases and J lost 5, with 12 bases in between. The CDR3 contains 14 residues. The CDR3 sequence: CASSLRSGEYGYTF. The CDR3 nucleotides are TGTGCCAGCAGCTTAAGGTCCGGTGAATATGGCTACACCTTC. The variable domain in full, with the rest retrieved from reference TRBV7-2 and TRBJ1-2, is GAGVSQSPSNKVTEKGKDVELRCDPISGHTALYWYRQSLGQGLEFLIYFQGNSAPDKSGLPSDRFSAERTGGSVSTLTIQRTQQEDSAVYLCASSLRSGEYGYTFGSGTRLTVV.

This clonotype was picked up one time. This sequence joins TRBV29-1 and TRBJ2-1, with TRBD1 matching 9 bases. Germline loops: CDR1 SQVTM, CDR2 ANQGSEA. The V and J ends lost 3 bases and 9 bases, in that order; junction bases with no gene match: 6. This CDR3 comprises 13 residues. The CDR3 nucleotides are TGCAGCGTTGATCTGGGACAGGGCAGTGAGCAGTTCTTC. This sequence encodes CSVDLGQGSEQFF.

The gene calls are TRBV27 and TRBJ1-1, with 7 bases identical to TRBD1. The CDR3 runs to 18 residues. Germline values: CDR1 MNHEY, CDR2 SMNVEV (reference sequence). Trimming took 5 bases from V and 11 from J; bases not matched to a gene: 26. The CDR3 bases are TGTGCCAGCAGTACTATGGTCGAATTACCAGGGGGACCTGGATCTGCTTTCTTT. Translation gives CASSTMVELPGGPGSAFF.

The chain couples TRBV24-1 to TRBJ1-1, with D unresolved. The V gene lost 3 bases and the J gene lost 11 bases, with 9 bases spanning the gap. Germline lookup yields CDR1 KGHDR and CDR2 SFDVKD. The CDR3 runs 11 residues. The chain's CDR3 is CATSDRTVAFF. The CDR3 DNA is TGTGCCACCAGTGATCGGACGGTGGCTTTCTTT.

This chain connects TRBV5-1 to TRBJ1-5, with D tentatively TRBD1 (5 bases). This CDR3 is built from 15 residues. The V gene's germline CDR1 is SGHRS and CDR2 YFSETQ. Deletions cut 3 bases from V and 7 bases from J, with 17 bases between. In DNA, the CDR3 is TGCGCCAGCAGCTCCGAAGGGGAGGGCGGGCAGCCCCAGCATTTT. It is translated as CASSSEGEGGQPQHF.

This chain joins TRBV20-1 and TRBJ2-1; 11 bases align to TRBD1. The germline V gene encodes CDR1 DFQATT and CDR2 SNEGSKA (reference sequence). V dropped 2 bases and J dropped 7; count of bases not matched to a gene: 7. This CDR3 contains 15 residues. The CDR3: CSARLSWDRGNEQFF. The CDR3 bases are TGCAGTGCTAGACTTTCCTGGGACAGGGGGAATGAGCAGTTCTTC.

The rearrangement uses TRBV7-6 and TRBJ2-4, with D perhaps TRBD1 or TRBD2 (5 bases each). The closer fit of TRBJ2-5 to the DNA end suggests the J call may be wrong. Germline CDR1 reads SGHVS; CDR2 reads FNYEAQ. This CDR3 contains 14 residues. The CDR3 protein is CASTPRGVQETQYF. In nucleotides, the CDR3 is TGTGCCAGCACCCCCAGAGGGGTCCAAGAGACCCAGTACTTC.

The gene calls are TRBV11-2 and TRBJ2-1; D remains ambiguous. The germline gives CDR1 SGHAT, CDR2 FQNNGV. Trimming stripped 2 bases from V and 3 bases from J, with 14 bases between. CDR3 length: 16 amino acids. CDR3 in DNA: TGTGCCAGCAGCTTACGTCGGCCAGGAAACTACAATGAGCAGTTCTTC. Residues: CASSLRRPGNYNEQFF.

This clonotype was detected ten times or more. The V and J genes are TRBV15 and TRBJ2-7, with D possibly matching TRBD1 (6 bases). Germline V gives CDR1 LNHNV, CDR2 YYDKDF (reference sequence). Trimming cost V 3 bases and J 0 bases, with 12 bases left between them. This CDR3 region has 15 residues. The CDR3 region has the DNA TGTGCCACCAGCAGCGGCCAGGGACACTCCTACGAGCAGTACTTC. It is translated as CATSSGQGHSYEQYF. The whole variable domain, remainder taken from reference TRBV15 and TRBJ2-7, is DAMVIQNPRYQVTQFGKPVTLSCSQTLNHNVMYWYQQKSSQAPKLLFHYYDKDFNNEADTPDNFQSRRPNTSFCFLDIRSPGLGDTAMYLCATSSGQGHSYEQYFGPGTRLTVT.

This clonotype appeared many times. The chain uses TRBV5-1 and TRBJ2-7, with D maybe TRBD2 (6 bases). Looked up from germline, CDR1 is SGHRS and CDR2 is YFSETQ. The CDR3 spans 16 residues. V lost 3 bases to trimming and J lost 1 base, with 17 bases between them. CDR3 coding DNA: TGCGCCAGCAGCTGGAGGGGTCCGCATACTTCCTACGAGCAGTACTTC. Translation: CASSWRGPHTSYEQYF. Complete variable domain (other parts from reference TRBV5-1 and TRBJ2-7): KAGVTQTPRYLIKTRGQQVTLSCSPISGHRSVSWYQQTPGQGLQFLFEYFSETQRNKGNFPGRFSGRQFSNSRSEMNVSTLELGDSALYLCASSWRGPHTSYEQYFGPGTRLTVT.

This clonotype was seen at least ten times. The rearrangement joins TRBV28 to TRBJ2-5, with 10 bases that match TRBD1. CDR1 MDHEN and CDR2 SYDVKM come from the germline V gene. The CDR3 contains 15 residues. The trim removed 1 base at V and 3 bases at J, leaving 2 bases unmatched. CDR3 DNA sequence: TGTGCCAGCAGTTTATTAGGGACAGGGGAAGAGACCCAGTACTTC. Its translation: CASSLLGTGEETQYF.